The 9 T cell receptor beta chains below all came from one sample that was sequenced in a study of blood T cell repertoires in COVID-19. TCRdb keeps only in-frame clones here, not all; method: immunoSEQ multiplex PCR. This sample has hundreds of thousands of clones; 86% occur once, and the top ten carry roughly 7.1%. What was sequenced was peripheral blood. Receptors were obtained from a woman aged 55-75 years with COVID-19, enrolled during active disease.

The chain has TRBV20-1 and TRBJ1-1; 7 nucleotides line up with TRBD1. Germline CDR1 and CDR2: DFQATT and SNEGSKA (reference sequence). This CDR3 is built from 16 residues. The V gene end was trimmed by 3 bases and the J gene end by 2 bases; junction bases not matched to a gene: 12. CDR3 region: CSASLVITGANTEAFF. DNA for the CDR3: TGCAGTGCTAGTCTCGTTATAACAGGGGCTAACACTGAAGCTTTCTTT.

The rearrangement joins TRBV13 to TRBJ2-1; possible D gene TRBD1, 6 bases. This CDR3 contains 13 residues. Germline V gene sequence: CDR1 PRHDT, CDR2 FYEKMQ (reference sequence). With 6 bases removed from V and 8 bases from J, the gap between germline ends came to 14 bases. This CDR3 reads CASSPRGSDEQFF. The CDR3 DNA sequence: TGTGCCAGCAGTCCAAGGGGGTCGGATGAGCAGTTCTTC.

This rearrangement joins TRBV7-7 to TRBJ2-5; a weak D match, TRBD2 (7 bases). Deletions cut 1 base from V and 7 bases from J, with 25 bases between. This CDR3 contains 18 residues. CDR1 SSHAT and CDR2 FNYEAQ come from the germline V gene (reference sequence). CDR3 nucleotides: TGTGCCAGCAGCTTAGTTTCGGCGGGGGCCACGCAAGCGTCGACCCAGTACTTC. Protein product: CASSLVSAGATQASTQYF.

The table lists this clone with a count of one. Written as DNA, the CDR3 is TGTGCCAGCAGCCCCAGGGCGGGGGGGACAGATACGCAGTATTTT. Translating it yields CASSPRAGGTDTQYF. This chain connects TRBV7-9 to TRBJ2-3; 9 nucleotides line up with TRBD2. The CDR3 is 15 amino acids. Germline loops: CDR1 SEHNR, CDR2 FQNEAQ (reference sequence). V lost 5 bases, J lost 3 bases, and 6 bases stayed unmatched.

This clone was recorded once. The CDR3 spells CASSGQGMNTEAFF. For the CDR3, the DNA is TGCGCCAGCAGCGGGCAGGGGATGAACACTGAAGCTTTCTTT. The J gene is TRBJ1-1, the V gene TRBV5-1; a weak D match, TRBD1 (6 bases). The germline V gene encodes CDR1 SGHRS and CDR2 YFSETQ. Trimming stripped 4 bases from V and 0 bases from J, with 10 bases between. This CDR3 comprises 14 residues.

V is TRBV30 and J is TRBJ2-7, with a weak D call TRBD1 (6 bases). V lost 4 bases and J lost 0, with 10 bases in between. CDR3 length equals 13 residues. The V gene's germline CDR1 is GTSNPN and CDR2 SVGIG (reference sequence). The CDR3 coding sequence is TGTGCCTGGAAACAGGGTCCCTCCTACGAGCAGTACTTC. Translating gives CAWKQGPSYEQYF.

The rearrangement joins TRBV4-2 to TRBJ1-2; TRBD1 aligns across 10 bases. Germline lookup yields CDR1 LGHNA and CDR2 YNFKEQ. The CDR3 is 17 amino acids. J lost 4 bases, V lost 1 base, and 9 bases had no gene match. CDR3 protein: CASSQGGTGAGSYGYTF. The DNA of the CDR3 is TGTGCCAGCAGCCAAGGGGGGACAGGGGCAGGGAGCTATGGCTACACCTTC.

The V gene is TRBV30, the J gene TRBJ1-1; D not certain. The germline V gene encodes CDR1 GTSNPN and CDR2 SVGIG (reference sequence). The V end was cut by 0 bases, the J end by 7 bases, with 9 bases between. The CDR3 extends over 12 amino acids. This CDR3 reads CAWSVSGIEAFF. In DNA, the CDR3 is TGTGCCTGGAGTGTAAGCGGTATTGAAGCTTTCTTT.

This clone was seen a handful of times. The chain combines TRBV7-6 with TRBJ2-1, with D possibly matching TRBD1 (6 bases). CDR1 SGHVS and CDR2 FNYEAQ come from the germline V gene. V was cut by 0 bases and J by 7 bases, with 10 bases left in between. This CDR3 region has 14 residues. The CDR3 loop reads CASSLAPQGNEQFF. CDR3 in DNA: TGTGCCAGCAGCTTAGCCCCACAGGGAAATGAGCAGTTCTTC. The full variable domain, its missing parts supplied by reference TRBV7-6 and TRBJ2-1, is GAGVSQSPRYKVTKRGQDVALRCDPISGHVSLYWYRQALGQGPEFLTYFNYEAQQDKSGLPNDRFSAERPEGSISTLTIQRTEQRDSAMYRCASSLAPQGNEQFFGPGTRLTVL.